This T cell receptor (beta chain) originates from a study of CD8 T cells in ankylosing spondylitis. The study, taken as a whole, reports: A TCR beta motif of several highly homologous variants seemed to mark ankylosing spondylitis blood. Previous work reported some of these motif variants in the synovial fluid and blood of reactive arthritis. Disease-linked clones bore a CD8+ phenotype and were relatively rare in peripheral blood. Disease-linked clones reportedly concentrated significantly in matched ankylosing spondylitis synovial fluid.

Per germline, CDR1 SGHRS and CDR2 YFSETQ. This CDR3 has 14 residues. Trimming took 4 bases from V and 2 from J, leaving 10 bases between them. From the 5' RACE reads, TCRdb called clonotypes with MiXCR, one entry per CDR3 protein. The table records around 150,000 distinct CDR3 sequences, 7% to 8% of them present only once. This clonotype was seen many times. Its antigen is not known. The receptor was derived from a female donor with ankylosing spondylitis or in good health (not recorded which). The sequencing input was blood, either unsorted or a sorted T cell fraction (not recorded which). The chain couples TRBV5-1 to TRBJ1-3; possible D gene TRBD1, 6 bases. As DNA, the CDR3 is TGCGCCAGCAGCCTACAGGGTGCTGGAAACACCATATATTTT. This encodes CASSLQGAGNTIYF.